This is a list of T cell receptor beta chains from one sample in a study of T cell responses to AZD1222 COVID-19 vaccine. Sequencing was performed with immunoSEQ multiplex PCR; in TCRdb, only in-frame clones are kept and a portion is missing. The top ten hold 4.5% to 6% of the sample, which has 120,000 to 150,000 clones, around 89% seen once. The sequencing used peripheral blood, collected on day 0 of AZD1222 vaccination. Receptors originate from an adult in good health. Both conserved end residues are part of each CDR3. The D gene is left open where the match is weak. Some rows have no size entry. The others give once, few or many, or a class for an expanded clone.

TRBV6-2/TRBV6-3,-,TRBJ1-1,-,TGTGCCAGCAGTTACGGCGCAGGTACTGAAGCTTTCTTT,CASSYGAGTEAFF
TRBV7-9,-,TRBJ2-1,-,TGTGCCAGCAGCTCTCAGCGGGCCTACAATGAGCAGTTCTTC,CASSSQRAYNEQFF
TRBV18,-,TRBJ2-4,-,TGTGCCAGCTCGGACAACCGGGACACTTTTCAGTACTTC,CASSDNRDTFQYF
TRBV14,TRBD1,TRBJ1-2,-,TGTGCCAGCAGCCGCGACAGGGTTTATGGCTACACCTTC,CASSRDRVYGYTF
TRBV28,TRBD2,TRBJ2-5,few,TGTGCCAGCAGGACTAGATTTATAGCGGGAATTTACCAAGAGACCCAGTACTTC,CASRTRFIAGIYQETQYF
TRBV4-1,-,TRBJ2-1,-,TGCGCCAGCAGCCCGCAGGGTGGCCGCTCCTACAATGAGCAGTTCTTC,CASSPQGGRSYNEQFF
TRBV7-9,-,TRBJ2-3,once,TGTGCCAGCAGCTCTCAGGGAATTGAGGATACGCAGTATTTT,CASSSQGIEDTQYF
TRBV27,-,TRBJ1-5,-,TGTGCCAGCAGGAGTCTCCGGGACAGCAATCAGCCCCAGCATTTT,CASRSLRDSNQPQHF
TRBV6-2/TRBV6-3,TRBD2,TRBJ2-1,-,TGTGCCAGCAGTGACGGAGGACTAGCGGGAGTTGCGAGTGAGCAGTTCTTC,CASSDGGLAGVASEQFF
TRBV5-5,-,TRBJ1-5,-,TGTGCCAGCAGCTTGGGGGAGAATCAGCCCCAGCATTTT,CASSLGENQPQHF
TRBV5-1,TRBD1,TRBJ2-3,-,TGCGCCACCGCGGACAGGGCAGGCACAGATACGCAGTATTTT,CATADRAGTDTQYF
TRBV3-1/TRBV3-2,-,TRBJ1-2,-,TGTGCCAGCAGCTCGACGGGGGCTGGCTACACCTTC,CASSSTGAGYTF
TRBV24-1,TRBD1,TRBJ1-5,-,TGTGCCACCTCAACGGGACAGCATCAGCCCCAGCATTTT,CATSTGQHQPQHF
TRBV4-1,-,TRBJ1-1,-,TGCGCCAGCAGCCACTCGGTCTCAATCCGTACTGAAGCTTTCTTT,CASSHSVSIRTEAFF
TRBV5-4,TRBD1,TRBJ2-3,-,TGTGCCAGCAGCTTGGACAGGGGGGTCACAGATACGCAGTATTTT,CASSLDRGVTDTQYF
TRBV19,TRBD1,TRBJ1-5,once,TGTGCCAACATCAGACAGGGGATTAAGGATCAGCCCCAGCATTTT,CANIRQGIKDQPQHF
TRBV4-3,-,TRBJ1-5,-,TGCGCCAGCAGCCAAGGGCCGAGCAATCAGCCCCAGCATTTT,CASSQGPSNQPQHF
TRBV19,TRBD1,TRBJ2-1,-,TGTGCCAGTAGGCAACCGGGACAGGGAATAACAAATGAGCAGTTCTTC,CASRQPGQGITNEQFF
TRBV5-5,TRBD1,TRBJ1-4,-,TGTGCCAGCAGCTTGGCCGGGACAGGGGGCGCTCAGAGAAAACTGTTTTTT,CASSLAGTGGAQRKLFF
TRBV6-2/TRBV6-3,-,TRBJ2-7,-,TGTGCCAGCAGTTACTCGCACAGAAACTACGAGCAGTACTTC,CASSYSHRNYEQYF
TRBV6-5,-,TRBJ2-7,-,TGTGCCAGCATGGCCCGAAGTAAGTGGGAGCAGTACTTC,CASMARSKWEQYF
TRBV4-3,TRBD2,TRBJ2-5,-,TGCGCCAGCAGCCAAGCCGTTACTAGCGGGGCGGAGACCCAGTACTTC,CASSQAVTSGAETQYF
TRBV28,-,TRBJ2-2,-,TGTGCCAGCAGTCGTATCGGGACGGGGAGAACCGGGGAGCTGTTTTTT,CASSRIGTGRTGELFF
TRBV28,-,TRBJ2-7,-,TGTGCCATCCAAGGGGGGGAAAATAACTACGAGCAGTACTTC,CAIQGGENNYEQYF
TRBV4-1,-,TRBJ2-5,-,TGCGCCAGCAGCCAGGGGGGACCTCAAGAGACCCAGTACTTC,CASSQGGPQETQYF
TRBV19,TRBD1,TRBJ2-7,-,TGTGCCAGTAGTATTCGGGACAGCACCTACGAGCAGTACTTC,CASSIRDSTYEQYF
TRBV24-1,-,TRBJ2-7,-,TGTGCCACCAGTCTGGCTGGATCCTACGAGCAGTACTTC,CATSLAGSYEQYF
TRBV9,TRBD1,TRBJ1-4,-,TGTGCCAGCAGTGAGACAGGGCAGAATTTTGAAAAACTGTTTTTT,CASSETGQNFEKLFF
TRBV6-5,-,TRBJ1-3,-,TGTGCCAGCACCCCCCCCGGGGGAAACACCATATATTTT,CASTPPGGNTIYF
TRBV27,-,TRBJ1-1,-,TGTGCCAGCAGTCCCCGAGGAGGTTACATGAACACTGAAGCTTTCTTT,CASSPRGGYMNTEAFF
TRBV30,-,TRBJ2-3,-,TGTGCCTGGACTTTGACAGATACGCAGTATTTT,CAWTLTDTQYF
TRBV28,-,TRBJ1-1,few,TGTGCCAGCAGTCTTATCATCGTGAACACTGAAGCTTTCTTT,CASSLIIVNTEAFF
TRBV5-1,TRBD1,TRBJ2-2,few,TGCGCCAGCAGCAGATCCGGACAGGCGAGCGTCGGGGAGCTGTTTTTT,CASSRSGQASVGELFF
TRBV7-9,TRBD1,TRBJ2-3,-,TGTGCCAGCAGCTTAATGCGGGACAGGATTCAAGATACGCAGTATTTT,CASSLMRDRIQDTQYF
TRBV28,-,TRBJ1-5,-,TGTGCCAGCAGTTCCAGGGGAATTGGGGGTAATCAGCCCCAGCATTTT,CASSSRGIGGNQPQHF
TRBV30,-,TRBJ2-2,few,TGTGCCTGGAGTGTACTGGCGGGGACCGGGGAGCTGTTTTTT,CAWSVLAGTGELFF
TRBV29-1,-,TRBJ2-3,-,TGCAGCGTGTATAGCGGAGACGGAGCAGATACGCAGTATTTT,CSVYSGDGADTQYF
TRBV15,-,TRBJ2-7,-,TGTGCCACCAGCAGATCACAGTGGGAACTGGCAATTAACGAGCAGTACTTC,CATSRSQWELAINEQYF
TRBV27,-,TRBJ2-7,-,TGTGCCAGCACCTCGCGGTGGGGAGTCTACGAGCAGTACTTC,CASTSRWGVYEQYF
TRBV19,-,TRBJ1-5,-,TGTGCCAGTAGTATAGTCAGGTCCGCGGGCAATCAGCCCCAGCATTTT,CASSIVRSAGNQPQHF
TRBV11-2,-,TRBJ1-2,once,TGTGCCAGCAGCCGACAGGTTCTCTATGGCTACACCTTC,CASSRQVLYGYTF
TRBV4-1,-,TRBJ1-2,-,TGCGCCAGCAGCCAAGCGGGGCAGGGTTACGGCTACACCTTC,CASSQAGQGYGYTF
TRBV11-3,TRBD1,TRBJ2-7,-,TGTGCCAGCAGCGGGACAGGGCGAGGGAACGAGCAGTACTTC,CASSGTGRGNEQYF
TRBV10-3,TRBD2,TRBJ2-7,-,TGTGCCATCAGTGAGTCCGGTGGTAGCGGGAACTACGAGCAGTACTTC,CAISESGGSGNYEQYF
TRBV19,TRBD2,TRBJ2-1,-,TGTGCCAGTAGTAAAATAGCGGGAGCGACCTACAATGAGCAGTTCTTC,CASSKIAGATYNEQFF
TRBV4-3,TRBD2,TRBJ2-1,-,TGCGCCAGCAGCCAAGGATGGTCTAGCGGGAGCTTTGAGCAGTTCTTC,CASSQGWSSGSFEQFF
TRBV19,TRBD1,TRBJ2-2,-,TGTGCCAGTAGTATCCAGACAGGGGTGGGCGGGGAGCTGTTTTTT,CASSIQTGVGGELFF